These 9 T cell receptor beta chains share one sample of origin, sequenced in a study of early T cells in non-severe SARS-CoV-2 infection. TCRdb re-called the 5' RACE reads through MiXCR, storing one row per CDR3 protein. The sample contains about 50,000 distinct CDR3 sequences, 7.5% to 10% of which appear only once. The sequenced material came from whole blood. Receptor source: an adult who was a healthcare worker with PCR-confirmed SARS-CoV-2 infection or an uninfected control (not recorded which).

V and J are TRBV6-2 or TRBV6-3 and TRBJ1-6, with D possibly TRBD1 on 5 matching bases. Trimming shortened V by 7 bases and J by 7 bases, and 14 bases separated the two germline ends. Germline assignment: CDR1 MNHEY and CDR2 SVGEGT. This CDR3 has 14 residues. The CDR3 sequence: CASTTGRENSPLHF. The CDR3, as DNA: TGTGCCAGCACAACCGGCAGGGAAAATTCACCCCTCCACTTT.

This clonotype was counted only a few times. V gene TRBV7-9 combines with J gene TRBJ1-1; D might be TRBD1 (5 bases). The CDR3 consists of 17 residues. The V gene lost 7 bases and the J gene lost 0 bases, with 21 bases spanning the gap. Germline V lookup: CDR1 SEHNR, CDR2 FQNEAQ (reference sequence). The CDR3 nucleotides are TGTGCCAGCAACACACCATCCCAGGGTTTGATGAACACTGAAGCTTTCTTT. Translated: CASNTPSQGLMNTEAFF.

This clonotype was found many times. The chain recombines TRBV18 with TRBJ2-7; 8 positions match TRBD2. From germline, CDR1 is KGHSH and CDR2 LQKENI. This CDR3 contains 14 residues. V dropped 5 bases and J dropped 0; count of bases not matched to a gene: 3. The CDR3 loop is CASSTTSGSYEQYF. The CDR3 bases are TGTGCCAGCTCAACCACTAGCGGCTCCTACGAGCAGTACTTC.

This clonotype was detected ten times or more. The gene calls are TRBV18 and TRBJ1-1, with D perhaps matching TRBD1 (6 bases). V lost 0 bases to trimming and J lost 5 bases, with 10 bases between them. This CDR3 is 14 amino acids long. CDR1 is KGHSH, CDR2 LQKENI, per germline. The DNA for the CDR3 is TGTGCCAGCTCACCACCGGGGGGCCGGACTGAAGCTTTCTTT. This translates into CASSPPGGRTEAFF.

This clonotype showed up many times. The chain uses TRBV18 and TRBJ2-3; no reliable D call. Trimming removed 4 bases at V and 0 bases at J, with 14 bases between. The CDR3 is made up of 16 amino acids. Germline values: CDR1 KGHSH, CDR2 LQKENI. CDR3 sequence (DNA): TGTGCCAGCTCACAGGGCCAATTAAGAAGCACAGATACGCAGTATTTT. Translated: CASSQGQLRSTDTQYF.

This clonotype was counted only a few times. The chain carries TRBV6-1 and TRBJ1-1; possibly TRBD1 for D (5 bases). The V gene's germline CDR1 is MNHNS and CDR2 SASEGT. CDR3 length: 13 amino acids. The V and J ends lost 6 bases and 5 bases respectively, with 13 bases between them. The chain's CDR3 is CASRAGIRTEAFF. The CDR3 nucleotides are TGTGCCAGCAGAGCAGGGATTAGGACTGAAGCTTTCTTT.

Concerning this clonotype itself: A single base separates this from a much larger clone, so it may be a read error. The genes are TRBV18 and TRBJ1-1, with 9 bases that match TRBD1. The CDR3 covers 14 residues. CDR1 and CDR2 from the germline V gene are KGHSH and LQKENI. The CDR3 region is CVSSAGQGRVEAFF. The CDR3 DNA is TGTGTCAGCTCAGCGGGACAGGGACGGGTAGAAGCTTTCTTT.

The chain is built from TRBV6-5 and TRBJ1-6; D possibly corresponds to TRBD1 (5 bases). The CDR3 length is 15 residues. Germline CDR1 is MNHEY and CDR2 is SVGAGI. V was clipped by 0 bases and J by 10 bases, with 13 bases between them. Written as DNA, the CDR3 is TGTGCCAGCAGTTACTCTGAGGCAGGGCAGTCACCCCTCCACTTT. Translated: CASSYSEAGQSPLHF.

This clonotype was observed many times. CDR3 in DNA: TGTGCCAGCAGAGGATATCAGGGTCGTCTCTCCGAGCAGTACTTC. Its protein is CASRGYQGRLSEQYF. The chain uses TRBV28 and TRBJ2-7, with D possibly being TRBD1 (5 bases). Germline V gene lookup returns CDR1 MDHEN and CDR2 SYDVKM. The V and J ends lost 6 bases and 6 bases respectively, with 21 bases between them. This CDR3 contains 15 residues.